This T cell receptor beta chain comes out of a study of blood T cell repertoires in COVID-19. Study as a whole: Samples of COVID-19 (acute and convalescent) were obtained from the United States, Italy and Spain. PBMCs, B-cell-depleted T cells, or T cells provided the cDNA or gDNA that made up the material.

CDR1 is SGHRS and CDR2 is YFSETQ in the germline V gene. The CDR3 extends over 15 amino acids. Between the trimmed V and J ends, which lost 1 base and 3 bases, there was a span of 10 bases. Authors' data handling: Nucleated cell counts were estimated from reference gene primer amplification. Profiling relied on immunoSEQ multiplex PCR, and the TCRdb table lists in-frame clones only, not all of them. V, J and clone size reflect that table, while D and trimming were determined from the DNA. The table includes roughly 390,000 clones, 85% detected once. The chain joins TRBV5-1 to TRBJ2-2, with a weak D call TRBD1 (5 bases). Sequenced sample: peripheral blood. This receptor was obtained from a young woman with acute or convalescent COVID-19. The CDR3 region is CASSLKGLDTGELFF. For the CDR3, the DNA is TGCGCCAGCAGCTTGAAGGGGCTTGACACCGGGGAGCTGTTTTTT.